This T cell receptor (beta chain) was retrieved from a study of blood T cell repertoires in COVID-19. Using immunoSEQ multiplex PCR, the repertoire was profiled, and TCRdb retains in-frame clones only, with some absent. The sample records tens of thousands of clones, about 86% being singletons. What was sequenced was peripheral blood. The sequence came from a woman of 80 years or more with active or convalescent COVID-19.

CDR3 sequence (DNA): TGTGCCAGCTCAGCCGGGACGGCAGGGGGACAGCCCCAGCATTTT. Its protein product is CASSAGTAGGQPQHF. The chain combines TRBV18 with TRBJ1-5; TRBD1 agrees at 7 bases. The CDR3 runs to 15 residues. Germline CDR1 and CDR2: KGHSH and LQKENI. The V gene end was trimmed by 5 bases and the J gene end by 7 bases; junction bases not matched to a gene: 11.